This T cell receptor (beta chain) was profiled in a study of blood T cell repertoires in COVID-19. Study context: The origin of the acute and convalescent COVID-19 samples was the United States, Italy and Spain. PBMCs, B-cell-depleted T cells, or T cells provided the cDNA or gDNA that made up the material.

Study processing details: Nucleated cell counts were estimated from reference gene primer amplification. Repertoires were generated with immunoSEQ multiplex PCR, while TCRdb's copy carries only in-frame clones and drops some. The DNA was the basis for D and trimming; V, J and clone size are from that table. The repertoire includes 70,000 or so clones, more than 75% of them detected once, and roughly 20% sits in the top ten. CDR3 size: 12 residues. The V and J ends lost 4 bases and 1 base respectively, with 8 bases between them. Germline CDR1 is SQVTM and CDR2 is ANQGSEA. This sequence originates from a human donor in a cohort sampled during active COVID-19. The genes are TRBV29-1 and TRBJ2-7, with D unclear. The sample taken for sequencing was peripheral blood. The CDR3 nucleotides are TGCAGCGTTGCTTCAGGTTCCTACGAGCAGTACTTC. It codes for CSVASGSYEQYF.